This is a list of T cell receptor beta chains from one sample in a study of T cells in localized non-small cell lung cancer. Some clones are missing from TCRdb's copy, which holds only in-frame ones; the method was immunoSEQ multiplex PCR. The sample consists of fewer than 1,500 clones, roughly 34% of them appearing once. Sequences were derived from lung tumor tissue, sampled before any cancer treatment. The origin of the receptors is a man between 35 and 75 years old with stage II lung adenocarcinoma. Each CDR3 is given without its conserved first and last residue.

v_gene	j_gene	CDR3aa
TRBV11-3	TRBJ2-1	ASSLDGGAGANEQF
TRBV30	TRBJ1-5	AWSEGEGNQPQH
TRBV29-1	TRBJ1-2	SVEVYRGEGYT
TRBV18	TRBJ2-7	ASSPGTGQDYEQY
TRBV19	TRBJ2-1	ASSTAEYNEQF
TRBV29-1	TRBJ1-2	SVEIRQVGRINYGYT
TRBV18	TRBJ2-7	ASSKGQMVDEQY
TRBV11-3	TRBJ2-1	ASSLRAGGRNEQF
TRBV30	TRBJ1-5	AWSPRAGGEDSNQPQH
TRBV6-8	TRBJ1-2	ASSPARDRFRRGYGYT
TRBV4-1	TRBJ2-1	ASSQALTGGWNEQF
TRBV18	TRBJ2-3	ASSPAGNTDTQY
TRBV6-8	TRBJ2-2	ASDRGNTGELF
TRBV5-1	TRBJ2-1	ASSLEAGGINEQF
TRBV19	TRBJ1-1	ASSSGGGTEAF
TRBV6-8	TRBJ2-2	ASSYLWRGDTGELF
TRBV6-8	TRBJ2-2	ASSYGQRSGRGTGELF
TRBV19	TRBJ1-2	ASSLTVNYGYT
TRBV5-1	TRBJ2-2	ASSITRTSGYTGELF
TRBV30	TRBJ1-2	AWSGQGGNGYT
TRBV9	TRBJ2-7	ASSVSGTGANEQY
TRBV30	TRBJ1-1	AWIFRGGNTEAF
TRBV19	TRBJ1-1	ASSTTGQGMAEAF
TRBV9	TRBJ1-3	ASSVDDRGFGNTIY
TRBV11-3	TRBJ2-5	ASSPRLGLAQETQY
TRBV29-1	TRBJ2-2	SVGRLGTGELF
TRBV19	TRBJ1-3	ASSIGHEGNTIY
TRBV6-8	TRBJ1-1	ATEQGWMNTEAF
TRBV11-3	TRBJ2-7	ASSLLPGAGMGEQY
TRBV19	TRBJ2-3	ASSIGPRTDTQY
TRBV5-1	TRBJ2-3	ASSLEGLAGRAPRDTQY
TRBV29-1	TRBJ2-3	SVRPGTDTQY
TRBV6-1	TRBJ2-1	ASSEANLAVSYNEQF
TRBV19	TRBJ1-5	ATIEGQAAGGNQPQH
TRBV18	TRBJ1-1	ASSPAPQQTGGTEAF
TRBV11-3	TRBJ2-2	ASSPIGQGKTGELF
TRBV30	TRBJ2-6	AWTPQGIGANVLT
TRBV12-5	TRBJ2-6	ASKTGGSGANVLT
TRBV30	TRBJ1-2	AWSEGGRGNYGYT
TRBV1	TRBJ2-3	ASSQELAGGIDTQY
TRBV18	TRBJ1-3	ASSAGTPSSGNTIY
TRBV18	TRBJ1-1	ASSPPGGTEAF
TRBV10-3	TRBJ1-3	AISERPGNTIY
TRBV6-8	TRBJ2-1	AISSGRHEQF
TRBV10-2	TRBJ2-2	ASSEDSTGELF
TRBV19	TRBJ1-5	ASSIDPTQRPQH
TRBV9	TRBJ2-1	ASSGGLVKKQRGEQF
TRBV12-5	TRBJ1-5	ASGSGQGGNQPQH